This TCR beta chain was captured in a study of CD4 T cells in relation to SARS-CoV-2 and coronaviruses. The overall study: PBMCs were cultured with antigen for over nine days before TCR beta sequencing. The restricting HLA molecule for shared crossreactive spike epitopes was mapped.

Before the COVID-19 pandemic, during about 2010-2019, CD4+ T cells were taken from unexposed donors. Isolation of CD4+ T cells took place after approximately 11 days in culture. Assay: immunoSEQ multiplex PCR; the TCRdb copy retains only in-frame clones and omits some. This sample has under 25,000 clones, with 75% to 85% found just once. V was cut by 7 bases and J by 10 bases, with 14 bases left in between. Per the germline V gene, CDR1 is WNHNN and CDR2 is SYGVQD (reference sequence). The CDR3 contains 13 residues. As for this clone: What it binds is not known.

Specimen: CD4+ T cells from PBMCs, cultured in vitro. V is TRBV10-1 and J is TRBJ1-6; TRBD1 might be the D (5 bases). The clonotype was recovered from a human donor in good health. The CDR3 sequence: CASNRRGESPLHF. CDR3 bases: TGCGCCAGCAACCGCCGAGGGGAATCACCCCTCCACTTT.